This T cell receptor beta chain was obtained from a study of blood T cell repertoires in COVID-19. CDR1 and CDR2 from the germline V gene are LNHDA and SQIVND (reference sequence). Unmatched junction bases numbered 10, after V lost 5 bases and J lost 3 bases. This CDR3 comprises 15 residues. Individuals aged roughly 18 to 95 years were recruited from fewer than 25 US areas. Researchers sorted participants into cohorts using their self-reported clinical history. People in the exposed group encountered a COVID-19 case within 2 weeks before entering the study. Authors' processing steps: Amplification from reference gene primers served as the basis for estimated nucleated cell counts. Libraries were prepared by immunoSEQ multiplex PCR; TCRdb keeps only in-frame clonotypes and omits some of them. Clonal size and the V and J genes are those of that table, whereas D and trimming came from the DNA. The data contain about 150,000 clones, roughly 87% of them singletons.

The TCR was taken from a woman between 35 and 50 years old who had been exposed to COVID-19. The rearrangement links TRBV19 to TRBJ2-7; 7 bases line up with TRBD1. Sequencing was performed on PBMCs or T cells enriched from blood (not recorded which). CDR3 sequence reads: CASSEPDRAFYEQYF. The CDR3 DNA follows: TGTGCCAGTAGTGAACCCGACAGGGCCTTCTACGAGCAGTACTTC.